This TCR beta chain was identified during a study of shared clonotypes between healthy human individuals. Study details: There were three CD4 naive, three CD4 memory, two CD8 naive and one CD8 memory plates per donor.

Findings and limits, study-wide: Naive CD4 clonotypes overlapped across a handful of donors at roughly 5%.

Trimming removed 7 bases from V and 5 bases from J; junction bases left unmatched: 9. The CDR3 has 14 residues. In germline, CDR1 is SNHLY, CDR2 FYNNEI. At deep level, the assay was performed. Replicate sorted-subset PCRs were loaded with about 0.2 ug DNA, roughly 33,000 T cell genomes. Profiling relied on immunoSEQ multiplex PCR, and the TCRdb table lists in-frame clones only, not all of them. The sample shows about 2 million clones, about 95% of them seen only once. Naive CD8 cells, CD45RO-negative and positively selected for CCR7, excluded terminally differentiated effector memory CD45RA+ cells. About this clone itself: The antigen remains undetermined.

The chain is built from TRBV2 and TRBJ2-5; 8 bases align to TRBD2. The sequence was collected from a man aged 18 to 29 in good health. The sequenced material came from naive CD8+ T cells sorted from blood. CDR3 DNA: TGTGCCAGCAAAGAGGGTGCTAGCGGGGAGACCCAGTACTTC. This codes for CASKEGASGETQYF. Using reference TRBV2 and TRBJ2-5 for the parts outside the CDR3, the full variable domain is EPEVTQTPSHQVTQMGQEVILRCVPISNHLYFYWYRQILGQKVEFLVSFYNNEISEKSEIFDDQFSVERPDGSNFTLKIRSTKLEDSAMYFCASKEGASGETQYFGPGTRLLVL.